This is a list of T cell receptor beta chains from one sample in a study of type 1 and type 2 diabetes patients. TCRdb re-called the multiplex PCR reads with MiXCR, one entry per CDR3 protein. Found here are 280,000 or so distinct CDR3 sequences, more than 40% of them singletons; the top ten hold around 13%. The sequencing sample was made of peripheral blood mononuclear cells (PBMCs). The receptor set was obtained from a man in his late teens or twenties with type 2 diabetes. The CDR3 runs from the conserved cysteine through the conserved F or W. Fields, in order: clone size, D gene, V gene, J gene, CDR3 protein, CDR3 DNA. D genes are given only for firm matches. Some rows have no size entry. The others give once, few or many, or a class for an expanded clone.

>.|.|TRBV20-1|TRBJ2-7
CSARGPAFRDEQYF
TGCAGTGCTAGAGGCCCAGCCTTTCGGGACGAGCAGTACTTC
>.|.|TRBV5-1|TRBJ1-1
CASSLAETQRLNTEAFF
TGCGCCAGCAGCTTGGCCGAGACGCAGAGGTTGAACACTGAAGCTTTCTTT
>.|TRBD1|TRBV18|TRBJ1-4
CASSPLGQGDEKLFF
TGTGCCAGCTCACCGCTGGGACAGGGGGATGAAAAACTGTTTTTT
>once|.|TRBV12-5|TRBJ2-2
CASIGLEATGELFF
TGTGCCAGCATTGGACTCGAGGCCACCGGGGAGCTGTTTTTT
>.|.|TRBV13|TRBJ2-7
CASSLLGPTSYEQYF
TGTGCCAGCAGTTTATTGGGCCCCACGTCCTACGAGCAGTACTTC
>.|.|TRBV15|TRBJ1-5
CATGRHGGGDQPQHF
TGTGCCACCGGGCGTCACGGGGGAGGGGATCAGCCCCAGCATTTT
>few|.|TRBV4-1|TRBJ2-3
CASSQVHSTDTQYF
TGCGCCAGCAGCCAGGTACACTCTACAGATACGCAGTATTTT
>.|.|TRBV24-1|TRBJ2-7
CATKGGDEQHF
TGTGCCACCAAGGGCGGGGACGAGCAGCACTTC
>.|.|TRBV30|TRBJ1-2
CACPLGRQYGYTF
TGTGCCTGTCCCTTAGGGCGGCAGTATGGCTACACCTTC
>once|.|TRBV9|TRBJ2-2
CASSSIHGGELFF
TGTGCCAGCAGCTCTATCCATGGCGGGGAGCTGTTTTTT
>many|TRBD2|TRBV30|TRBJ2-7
CAWSSSGPAYEQYF
TGTGCCTGGAGCTCTAGCGGACCGGCCTACGAGCAGTACTTC
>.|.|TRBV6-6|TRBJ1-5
CASSWEGPQHF
TGTGCCAGCAGTTGGGAAGGGCCCCAGCATTTT
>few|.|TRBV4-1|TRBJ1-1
CASRGNLKNTEAFF
TGCGCCAGCAGAGGCAACCTAAAAAACACTGAAGCTTTCTTT
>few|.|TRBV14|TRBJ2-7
CASSQRNSFLSRPYEQYF
TGTGCCAGCAGCCAACGTAACAGCTTCCTATCTAGGCCCTACGAGCAGTACTTC
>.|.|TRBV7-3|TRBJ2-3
CASSLKGASSASSSTDTQYF
TGTGCCAGCAGCTTAAAAGGAGCTTCTAGCGCATCTTCTAGCACAGATACGCAGTATTTT
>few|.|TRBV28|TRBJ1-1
CASSLAGYEAFF
TGTGCCAGCAGTTTGGCAGGCTATGAAGCTTTCTTT
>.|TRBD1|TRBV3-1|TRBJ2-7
CVSSQARGQSEQYF
TGTGTCAGCAGCCAAGCCCGGGGACAGTCCGAGCAGTACTTC
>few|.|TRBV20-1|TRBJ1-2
CSASGGGTVVGGYTF
TGCAGTGCTAGCGGCGGAGGGACCGTCGTGGGTGGCTACACCTTC
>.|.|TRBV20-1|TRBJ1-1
CSATADAEAFF
TGCAGTGCTACAGCGGACGCTGAAGCTTTCTTT
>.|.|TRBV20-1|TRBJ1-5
CSARRKPQHF
TGCAGTGCTAGGCGGAAGCCCCAGCATTTT
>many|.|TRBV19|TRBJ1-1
CASSIFADTEAFF
TGTGCCAGTAGTATTTTTGCCGACACTGAAGCTTTCTTT
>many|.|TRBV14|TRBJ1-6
CASSQDPLASYPLHF
TGTGCCAGCAGCCAAGATCCCTTGGCGTCGTATCCCCTCCACTTT
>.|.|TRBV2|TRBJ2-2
CASRGVPGGANTGELFF
TGTGCCAGCAGAGGAGTTCCCGGGGGTGCGAACACCGGGGAGCTGTTTTTT
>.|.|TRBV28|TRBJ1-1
CASSLVTGFVAFF
TGTGCCAGCAGTTTGGTTACAGGGTTCGTGGCTTTCTTT
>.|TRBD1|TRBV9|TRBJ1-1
CASSQGTGGDLNTEAFF
TGTGCCAGCAGCCAGGGGACAGGGGGAGACCTGAACACTGAAGCTTTCTTT
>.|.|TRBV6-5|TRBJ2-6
CASSLGWPEGANVLTF
TGTGCCAGCAGCCTCGGTTGGCCTGAGGGGGCCAACGTCCTGACTTTC
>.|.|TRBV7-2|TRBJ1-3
CASSFPVGGGNIIYF
TGTGCCAGCAGCTTTCCTGTGGGGGGAGGGAACATCATATATTTT
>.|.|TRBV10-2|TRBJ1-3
CASRGEGSGNTIYF
TGCGCCAGCAGGGGCGAAGGCTCTGGAAACACCATATATTTT
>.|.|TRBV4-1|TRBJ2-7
CASSQVFQSNYEQYF
TGCGCCAGCAGCCAAGTCTTCCAGAGTAACTACGAGCAGTACTTC
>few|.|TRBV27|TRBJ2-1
CASSLRGSSPYNEQFF
TGTGCCAGCAGTTTAAGAGGTTCTAGCCCCTACAATGAGCAGTTCTTC
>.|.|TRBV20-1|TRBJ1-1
CSAKRADTEAFF
TGCAGTGCTAAACGGGCGGACACTGAAGCTTTCTTT
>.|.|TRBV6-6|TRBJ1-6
CASRVRERDSPLHF
TGTGCCAGCAGGGTCAGGGAAAGGGATTCACCCCTCCACTTT
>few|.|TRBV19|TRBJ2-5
CASSMSGEETQYF
TGTGCCAGTAGTATGTCCGGGGAAGAGACCCAGTACTTC
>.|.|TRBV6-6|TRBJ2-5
CASSEAYGANKYF
TGTGCCAGCAGTGAAGCATATGGGGCTAACAAGTACTTC
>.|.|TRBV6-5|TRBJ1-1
CASSYAVTVNTEAFF
TGTGCCAGCAGTTACGCGGTTACAGTGAACACTGAAGCTTTCTTT
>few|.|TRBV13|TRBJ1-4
CASSRTGNLGEKLFF
TGTGCCAGCAGCCGTACAGGGAACCTTGGAGAAAAACTGTTTTTT
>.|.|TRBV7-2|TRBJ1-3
CASSLTSGNTIYF
TGTGCCAGCAGCCTCACCTCTGGAAACACCATATATTTT
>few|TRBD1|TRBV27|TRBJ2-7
CASSPGTAAAYEQYF
TGTGCCAGCAGTCCGGGGACAGCCGCGGCCTACGAGCAGTACTTC
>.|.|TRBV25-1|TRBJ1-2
CASSQAEPYGYTF
TGTGCCAGCAGCCAAGCCGAACCTTACGGCTACACCTTC
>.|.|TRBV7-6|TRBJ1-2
CASSPEAGANYGYTF
TGTGCCAGCAGCCCCGAGGCAGGAGCTAACTATGGCTACACCTTC